This TCR beta chain was captured in a study of shared clonotypes between healthy human individuals. Overall study results and limits: It was only blood that was sampled, and tissue repertoires likely differ. Across subsets, estimated richness was generally greater for naive than for memory populations. The study found about 5% of naive CD4 clonotypes shared across a few donors. Clonotypes not shared had lower generation probabilities than those common to all four donors.

Naivety among CD8 cells was defined by CD45RO negativity and positive CCR7 selection, thereby excluding terminally differentiated effector memory CD45RA+ cells. V was pared by 1 base and J by 4 bases, with 13 bases of the junction left unmatched. This CDR3 is built from 18 residues. Germline lookup yields CDR1 LGHNA and CDR2 YNFKEQ. Assay used: immunoSEQ multiplex PCR; TCRdb lists only in-frame clones, some missing. The sample contains around 1.9 million clones, approximately 92% of which appear only once. As regards this clone: Its specificity is unknown.

The chain joins TRBV4-2 to TRBJ2-1; 7 positions match TRBD2. The receptor's source is a young man in good health. Some clones in this sample may be carry-over from other donors' samples. The sample taken for sequencing was naive CD8+ T cells from PBMCs. The CDR3 region is CASSQGRGLAALYNEQFF. CDR3 DNA: TGTGCCAGCAGCCAAGGTCGCGGTCTAGCGGCCCTGTACAATGAGCAGTTCTTC.